This is a list of T cell receptor beta chains from one sample in a study of blood T cell repertoires in COVID-19. Profiling relied on immunoSEQ multiplex PCR, and the TCRdb table lists in-frame clones only, not all of them. The table lists over 150,000 clones, about four fifths of them singletons, with around 32% in the top ten. Sequencing was carried out using peripheral blood. These receptors were obtained from a woman aged 55-69 years with acute or convalescent COVID-19. The CDR3 runs from the conserved cysteine through the conserved F or W. A D gene is named only where the DNA matches it firmly. Expanded clones get a size class; other rows say once, few or many, or leave the size out.

D,V,J,size,CDR3,DNA
TRBD1,TRBV28,TRBJ1-5,-,CASGPFTGTDNQPQHF,TGTGCCAGCGGGCCCTTTACCGGGACAGACAATCAGCCCCAGCATTTT
-,TRBV7-2,TRBJ1-6,-,CASSLESGVNSPLHF,TGTGCCAGCAGCTTAGAATCGGGAGTTAATTCACCCCTCCACTTT
TRBD1,TRBV5-4,TRBJ1-2,-,CASSLRTGLNYGYTF,TGTGCCAGCAGCCTCCGGACAGGGTTGAACTATGGCTACACCTTC
-,TRBV10-1,TRBJ2-3,-,CASSPGGTDTQYF,TGCGCCAGCAGCCCGGGAGGCACAGATACGCAGTATTTT
-,TRBV7-9,TRBJ2-2,few,CASSRYRGTGELFF,TGTGCCAGCAGCCGTTATCGAGGCACCGGGGAGCTGTTTTTT
-,TRBV7-2,TRBJ1-5,-,CASSLFPSGQDQPQHF,TGTGCCAGCAGCTTATTTCCAAGCGGGCAAGATCAGCCCCAGCATTTT
-,TRBV4-1,TRBJ1-1,-,CASSRRQTTEAFF,TGCGCCAGCAGCCGACGACAGACCACTGAAGCTTTCTTT
-,TRBV5-1,TRBJ2-2,-,CASSPGRTTNTGELFF,TGCGCCAGCAGCCCTGGACGGACTACGAACACCGGGGAGCTGTTTTTT
-,TRBV27,TRBJ1-6,-,CASSSLQGWSPLHF,TGTGCCAGCAGTTCCCTACAGGGTTGGTCACCCCTCCACTTT
TRBD1,TRBV9,TRBJ1-2,once,CASSPRQGGDGYTF,TGTGCCAGCAGCCCCCGACAGGGGGGGGATGGCTACACCTTC
-,TRBV25-1,TRBJ1-2,-,CASSSPGVNYGYTF,TGTGCCAGCAGCTCCCCAGGGGTCAACTATGGCTACACCTTC
-,TRBV21-1,TRBJ2-7,-,CASSTRRGEADNEQYF,TGTGCCAGCAGCACCCGACGGGGGGAGGCGGATAACGAGCAGTACTTC
TRBD1,TRBV7-9,TRBJ2-5,-,CASSLRTGTEEETQYF,TGTGCCAGCAGCTTACGCACCGGGACAGAAGAGGAGACCCAGTACTTC
-,TRBV12-5,TRBJ1-5,-,CASGNRAGNQPQHF,TGTGCTAGTGGGAACAGGGCTGGCAATCAGCCCCAGCATTTT
TRBD1,TRBV5-8,TRBJ1-5,-,CASTSSGDRGIGPQHF,TGTGCCAGCACCAGCTCCGGGGACAGGGGTATAGGGCCCCAGCATTTT
-,TRBV28,TRBJ2-5,-,CASSPGHLQETQYF,TGTGCCAGCAGTCCCGGACACCTTCAAGAGACCCAGTACTTC
TRBD1,TRBV2,TRBJ1-1,-,CASSMTQGETEAFF,TGTGCCAGCAGCATGACACAGGGGGAAACTGAAGCTTTCTTT
-,TRBV7-9,TRBJ1-3,-,CAGWRGGSGNTIYF,TGTGCCGGCTGGCGGGGAGGCTCTGGAAACACCATATATTTT
-,TRBV7-9,TRBJ2-5,-,CASSSRQALRETQYF,TGTGCCAGCAGCTCGAGACAGGCGCTGCGGGAGACCCAGTACTTC
-,TRBV19,TRBJ2-7,-,CASSEGAATGDRQQYF,TGTGCCAGTAGCGAAGGTGCAGCGACAGGCGATCGCCAGCAGTACTTC
-,TRBV5-4,TRBJ1-1,-,CASSLRGAGTTEAFF,TGTGCCAGCAGCTTGCGGGGGGCTGGGACCACTGAAGCTTTCTTT
-,TRBV18,TRBJ1-6,-,CASSPTNTGNSPLHF,TGTGCCAGCTCACCAACGAATACCGGGAATTCACCCCTCCACTTT
-,TRBV5-3,TRBJ1-1,-,CARSLSITGRGDTEAFF,TGTGCCAGAAGCCTTTCGATAACGGGGAGGGGAGATACTGAAGCTTTCTTT
-,TRBV6-5,TRBJ2-7,once,CASSLPGSTYEQYF,TGTGCCAGCAGCTTACCCGGGAGTACCTACGAGCAGTACTTC
TRBD1,TRBV6-6,TRBJ1-2,-,CASTARQGDRYGYTF,TGTGCCAGCACCGCCCGACAGGGAGATCGCTATGGCTACACCTTC
-,TRBV4-2,TRBJ1-3,-,CASSLVQISGNTIYF,TGTGCCAGCAGCCTGGTACAGATCTCTGGAAACACCATATATTTT
-,TRBV5-4,TRBJ2-7,-,CASSEIAENYEQYF,TGTGCCAGCAGCGAGATAGCGGAAAACTACGAGCAGTACTTC
TRBD1,TRBV12-3/TRBV12-4,TRBJ1-1,-,CASSLGQGVGAFF,TGTGCCAGCAGTTTAGGACAGGGCGTGGGAGCTTTCTTT
-,TRBV19,TRBJ1-3,-,CASSMGGSGNTIYF,TGTGCCAGTAGTATGGGGGGCTCTGGAAACACCATATATTTT
-,TRBV19,TRBJ2-3,-,CASNPIRGEGTDTQYF,TGTGCCAGTAACCCGATCCGCGGGGAGGGCACAGATACGCAGTATTTT
-,TRBV30,TRBJ2-6,-,CAWAQGSGANVLTF,TGTGCCTGGGCACAGGGCTCTGGGGCCAACGTCCTGACTTTC
TRBD1,TRBV5-8,TRBJ1-1,few,CASSLRDRGRNTEAFF,TGTGCCAGCAGCTTGCGGGACAGGGGACGGAACACTGAAGCTTTCTTT
-,TRBV29-1,TRBJ1-2,-,CSVADRGYGYTF,TGCAGCGTTGCGGACAGAGGCTATGGCTACACCTTC
TRBD2,TRBV6-5,TRBJ2-7,-,CASRTTSGGAYEQYF,TGTGCCAGCAGGACTACTAGCGGGGGGGCCTACGAGCAGTACTTC
TRBD2,TRBV5-4,TRBJ2-1,-,CASSRLAGGLGDEQFF,TGTGCCAGCAGCAGACTAGCGGGGGGGCTCGGTGATGAGCAGTTCTTC
TRBD1,TRBV7-9,TRBJ1-5,-,CASSRDSLNQPQHF,TGTGCCAGCAGCCGGGACAGCCTAAATCAGCCCCAGCATTTT
-,TRBV5-1,TRBJ1-4,-,CASSLGLGGGFFAANEKLFF,TGCGCCAGCAGCTTGGGGTTGGGCGGGGGGTTTTTCGCAGCTAATGAAAAACTGTTTTTT
TRBD1,TRBV30,TRBJ1-3,-,CAWATGGNTIYF,TGTGCCTGGGCGACAGGGGGAAACACCATATATTTT
TRBD1,TRBV6-4,TRBJ1-2,-,CASSPTADRYYGYTF,TGTGCCAGCAGTCCGACGGCGGACAGGTACTATGGCTACACCTTC
TRBD1,TRBV24-1,TRBJ1-1,few,CATSDFPTLQGSYMNTEAFF,TGTGCCACCAGTGATTTCCCAACGTTACAGGGGTCATACATGAACACTGAAGCTTTCTTT
-,TRBV19,TRBJ1-4,-,CASSEIGVKGEKLFF,TGTGCCAGTAGCGAAATCGGGGTCAAGGGTGAAAAACTGTTTTTT
TRBD1,TRBV19,TRBJ1-2,-,CASRPTGVGGYTF,TGTGCCAGCAGACCGACAGGGGTGGGCGGCTACACCTTC
-,TRBV7-2,TRBJ1-6,many,CASSLAGASSSYNSPLHF,TGTGCCAGCAGCTTAGCTGGGGCCTCAAGCTCCTATAATTCACCCCTCCACTTT
-,TRBV5-1,TRBJ1-2,-,CASSLAGSGRGYTF,TGCGCCAGCAGCTTGGCGGGGAGCGGTCGTGGCTACACCTTC
-,TRBV19,TRBJ1-1,-,CACSGTPATEAFF,TGTGCCTGCTCCGGGACACCGGCCACTGAAGCTTTCTTT
TRBD1,TRBV12-3/TRBV12-4,TRBJ1-4,few,CATQGESEKLFF,TGTGCCACCCAGGGGGAGAGTGAAAAACTGTTTTTT
TRBD1,TRBV28,TRBJ1-2,-,CASSLGTGGFYGYTF,TGTGCCAGCAGCCTCGGGACAGGGGGCTTCTATGGCTACACCTTC